Listed below are T cell receptor beta chains from one sample, sequenced in a study of control samples from healthy donors and cancer patients. The data were produced by immunoSEQ multiplex PCR, yet TCRdb's version contains in-frame clones alone and is incomplete. This table has about 140,000 clones, around nine tenths appearing once. The sequencing input was blood. All receptors come from a man aged 30 to 45 in good health. CDR3s leave out the opening cysteine and the closing phenylalanine or tryptophan. D genes are given only for firm matches.

V gene	D gene	J gene	CDR3 protein
TRBV4-3	NA	TRBJ1-2	ASSQETRGGYGYT
TRBV18	NA	TRBJ1-2	ASSPPGVGYGYT
TRBV20-1	TRBD2	TRBJ2-2	SASNRVAGNTGELF
TRBV19	NA	TRBJ1-2	ASSIEALRGYT
TRBV28	NA	TRBJ2-1	ASSSGDYEGNEQF
TRBV28	TRBD1	TRBJ1-1	ASSIGTGGASVTEAF
TRBV28	NA	TRBJ1-2	ASSKTGNYGYT
TRBV27	NA	TRBJ2-3	ASSFVRARGADTQY
TRBV6-4	NA	TRBJ2-3	ASSDGGAETDTQY
TRBV5-4	TRBD1	TRBJ2-4	ASSLGQGASD
TRBV7-2	NA	TRBJ2-7	ASSFLDEQY
TRBV27	TRBD1	TRBJ2-5	ASSPFGQGGETQY
TRBV27	NA	TRBJ1-1	ASSSAYRGDTEAF
TRBV25-1	NA	TRBJ1-4	ASSASAATNEKLF
TRBV18	NA	TRBJ2-7	ASSQLRTNSYEQY
TRBV6-1	TRBD1	TRBJ2-3	ASSEQGVGADTQY
TRBV24-1	NA	TRBJ2-1	ATPNKGVVFYEQF
TRBV2	NA	TRBJ1-3	ASSETDPGSGNTIY
TRBV28	TRBD1	TRBJ1-1	ASSFGTVTTEAF
TRBV29-1	TRBD2	TRBJ2-7	SVETSGRVEQY
TRBV7-9	TRBD2	TRBJ2-1	ASSPSGRNYNEQF
TRBV11-3	NA	TRBJ2-5	ASSLRGAETQY
TRBV19	NA	TRBJ2-2	ASSLTGELF
TRBV2	TRBD2	TRBJ2-2	ASRGTSGSPGELF
TRBV7-2	TRBD1	TRBJ1-5	ASSTTGFNQPQH
TRBV6-2/TRBV6-3	NA	TRBJ2-7	ASSYYPRKGYEQY
TRBV11-2	NA	TRBJ1-6	ASSYRGVGSSYNSPLH
TRBV4-2	TRBD2	TRBJ2-7	ASSRTTSGDSYEQY
TRBV6-5	NA	TRBJ2-1	ASRSLNEQF
TRBV4-2	TRBD2	TRBJ2-3	ASSQIASGRAVDTQY
TRBV6-1	NA	TRBJ2-7	ASSEEEGSSYEQY